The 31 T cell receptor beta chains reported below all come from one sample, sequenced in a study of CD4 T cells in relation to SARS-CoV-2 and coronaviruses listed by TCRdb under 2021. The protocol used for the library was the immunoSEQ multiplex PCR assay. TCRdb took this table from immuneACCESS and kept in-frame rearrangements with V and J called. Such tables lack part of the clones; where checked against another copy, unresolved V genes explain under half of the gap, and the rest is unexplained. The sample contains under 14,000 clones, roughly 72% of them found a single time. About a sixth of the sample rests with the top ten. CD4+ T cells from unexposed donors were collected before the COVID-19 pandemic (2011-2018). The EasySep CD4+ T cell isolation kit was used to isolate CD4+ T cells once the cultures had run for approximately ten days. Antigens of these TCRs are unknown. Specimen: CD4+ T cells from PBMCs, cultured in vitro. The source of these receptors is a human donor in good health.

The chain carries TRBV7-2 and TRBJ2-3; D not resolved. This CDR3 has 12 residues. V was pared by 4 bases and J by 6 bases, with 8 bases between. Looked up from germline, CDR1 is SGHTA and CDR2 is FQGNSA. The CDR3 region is CASSSPRDTQYF. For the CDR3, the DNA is TGTGCCAGCAGCTCCCCCCGGGATACGCAGTATTTT.

As DNA, the CDR3 is TGTGCCAGCAGCTTACCGCGACTAGCGGGTTCCTACAATGAGCAGTTCTTC. This sequence encodes CASSLPRLAGSYNEQFF. The chain employs TRBV7-9 and TRBJ2-1; 10 positions match TRBD2. The trim removed 2 bases at V and 1 base at J, leaving 5 bases unmatched. This CDR3 region has 17 residues. From germline, CDR1 is SEHNR and CDR2 FQNEAQ (reference sequence).

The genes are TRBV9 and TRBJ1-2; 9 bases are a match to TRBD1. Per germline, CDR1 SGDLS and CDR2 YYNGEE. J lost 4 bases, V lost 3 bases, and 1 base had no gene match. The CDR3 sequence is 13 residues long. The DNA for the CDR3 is TGTGCCAGCAGCGCACAGGGGGCCTATGGCTACACCTTC. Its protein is CASSAQGAYGYTF. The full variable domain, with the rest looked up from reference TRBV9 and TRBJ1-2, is DSGVTQTPKHLITATGQRVTLRCSPRSGDLSVYWYQQSLDQGLQFLIQYYNGEERAKGNILERFSAQQFPDLHSELNLSSLELGDSALYFCASSAQGAYGYTFGSGTRLTVV.

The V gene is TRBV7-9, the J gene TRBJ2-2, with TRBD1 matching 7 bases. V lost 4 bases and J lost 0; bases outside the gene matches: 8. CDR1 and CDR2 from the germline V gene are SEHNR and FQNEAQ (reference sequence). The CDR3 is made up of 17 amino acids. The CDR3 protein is CASSSTNRGANTGELFF. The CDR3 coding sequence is TGTGCCAGCAGCTCGACAAACAGGGGAGCGAACACCGGGGAGCTGTTTTTT.

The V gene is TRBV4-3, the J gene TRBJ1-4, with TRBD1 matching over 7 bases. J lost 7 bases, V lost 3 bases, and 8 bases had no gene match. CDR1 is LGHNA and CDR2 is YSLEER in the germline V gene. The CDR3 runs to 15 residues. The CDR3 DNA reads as TGCGCCAGCAGCCATGGAGGCAGGGGGACTGAAAAACTGTTTTTT. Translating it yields CASSHGGRGTEKLFF.

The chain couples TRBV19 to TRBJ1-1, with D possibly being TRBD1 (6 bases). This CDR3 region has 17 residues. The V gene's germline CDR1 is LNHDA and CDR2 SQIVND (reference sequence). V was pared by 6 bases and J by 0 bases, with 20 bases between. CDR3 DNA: TGTGCCAGTAGCAAAGGGTTCTGGGGGGCGATGAACACTGAAGCTTTCTTT. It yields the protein CASSKGFWGAMNTEAFF.

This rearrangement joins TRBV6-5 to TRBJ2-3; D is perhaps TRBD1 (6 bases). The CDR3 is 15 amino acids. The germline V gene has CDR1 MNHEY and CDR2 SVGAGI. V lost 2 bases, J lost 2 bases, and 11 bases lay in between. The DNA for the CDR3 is TGTGCCAGCAGTTACCATGCAGGGGTCACAGATACGCAGTATTTT. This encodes CASSYHAGVTDTQYF.

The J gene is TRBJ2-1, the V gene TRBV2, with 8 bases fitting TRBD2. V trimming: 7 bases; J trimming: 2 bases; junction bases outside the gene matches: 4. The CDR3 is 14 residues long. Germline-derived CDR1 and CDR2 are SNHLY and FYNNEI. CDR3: CASKPGLAYNEQFF. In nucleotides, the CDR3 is TGTGCCAGCAAACCGGGACTAGCCTACAATGAGCAGTTCTTC. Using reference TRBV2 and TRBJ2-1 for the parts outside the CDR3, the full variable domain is EPEVTQTPSHQVTQMGQEVILRCVPISNHLYFYWYRQILGQKVEFLVSFYNNEISEKSEIFDDQFSVERPDGSNFTLKIRSTKLEDSAMYFCASKPGLAYNEQFFGPGTRLTVL.

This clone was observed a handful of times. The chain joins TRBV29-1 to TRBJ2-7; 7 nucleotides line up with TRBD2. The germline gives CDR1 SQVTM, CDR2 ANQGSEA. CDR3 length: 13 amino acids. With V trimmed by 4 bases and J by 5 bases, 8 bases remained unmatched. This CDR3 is CSVGDYTSNEQYF. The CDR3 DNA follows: TGCAGCGTTGGGGACTATACCTCTAACGAGCAGTACTTC.

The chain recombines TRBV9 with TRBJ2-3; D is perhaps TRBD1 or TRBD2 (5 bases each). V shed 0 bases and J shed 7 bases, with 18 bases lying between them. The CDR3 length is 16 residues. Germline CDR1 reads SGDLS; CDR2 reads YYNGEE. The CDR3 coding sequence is TGTGCCAGCAGCGTAGCTTGGGACCCTCAATGGAATACGCAGTATTTT. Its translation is CASSVAWDPQWNTQYF.

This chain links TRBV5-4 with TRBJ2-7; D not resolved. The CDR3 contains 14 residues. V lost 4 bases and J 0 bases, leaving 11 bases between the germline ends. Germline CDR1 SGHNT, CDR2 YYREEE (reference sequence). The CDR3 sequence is CASSPTPSSYEQYF. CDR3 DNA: TGTGCCAGCAGCCCGACCCCGAGCTCCTACGAGCAGTACTTC. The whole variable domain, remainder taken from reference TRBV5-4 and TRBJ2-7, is ETGVTQSPTHLIKTRGQQVTLRCSSQSGHNTVSWYQQALGQGPQFIFQYYREEENGRGNFPPRFSGLQFPNYSSELNVNALELDDSALYLCASSPTPSSYEQYFGPGTRLTVT.

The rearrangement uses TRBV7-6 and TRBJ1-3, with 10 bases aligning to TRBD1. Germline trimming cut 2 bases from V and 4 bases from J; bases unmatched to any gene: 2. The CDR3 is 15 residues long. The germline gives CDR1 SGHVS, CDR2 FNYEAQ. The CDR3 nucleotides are TGTGCCAGCAGCTTACAGGGACAGGGGGGAAACACCATATATTTT. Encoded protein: CASSLQGQGGNTIYF.

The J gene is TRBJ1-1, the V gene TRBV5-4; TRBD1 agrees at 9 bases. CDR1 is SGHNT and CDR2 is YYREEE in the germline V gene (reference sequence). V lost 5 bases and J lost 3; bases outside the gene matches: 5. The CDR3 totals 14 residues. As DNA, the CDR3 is TGTGCCAGCAGGACGGGACAGGGATACACTGAAGCTTTCTTT. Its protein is CASRTGQGYTEAFF.

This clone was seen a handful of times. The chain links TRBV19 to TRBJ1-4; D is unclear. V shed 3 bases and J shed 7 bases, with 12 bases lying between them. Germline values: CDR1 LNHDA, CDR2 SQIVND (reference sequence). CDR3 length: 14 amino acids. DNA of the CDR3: TGTGCCAGTAGTATTTCTGGGGTGGCTGAAAAACTGTTTTTT. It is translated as CASSISGVAEKLFF.

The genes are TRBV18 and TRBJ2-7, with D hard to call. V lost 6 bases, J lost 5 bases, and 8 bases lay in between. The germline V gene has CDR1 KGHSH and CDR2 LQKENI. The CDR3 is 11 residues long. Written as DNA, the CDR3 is TGTGCCAGCTCTCAAGGCGACGAGCAGTACTTC. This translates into CASSQGDEQYF. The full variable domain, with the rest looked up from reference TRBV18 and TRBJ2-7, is NAGVMQNPRHLVRRRGQEARLRCSPMKGHSHVYWYRQLPEEGLKFMVYLQKENIIDESGMPKERFSAEFPKEGPSILRIQQVVRGDSAAYFCASSQGDEQYFGPGTRLTVT.

The CDR3 region is CASSLQGSYGYTF. The DNA for the CDR3 is TGTGCCAGCAGTTTACAGGGCTCCTATGGCTACACCTTC. This chain connects TRBV28 to TRBJ1-2; a weak D match, TRBD1 (5 bases). The CDR3 runs to 13 residues. V lost 2 bases and J 4 bases, leaving 8 bases between the germline ends. The V gene's germline CDR1 is MDHEN and CDR2 SYDVKM.

In DNA form, the CDR3 reads TGTGCCAGCAGCTTAGCGGTAGGACAGGGGGCGAGCACAGATACGCAGTATTTT. Translated: CASSLAVGQGASTDTQYF. The J gene is TRBJ2-3, the V gene TRBV7-9; the match to TRBD1 covers 11 bases. The CDR3 runs to 18 residues. Germline trimming cut 0 bases from V and 0 bases from J; bases unmatched to any gene: 5. The V gene's germline CDR1 is SEHNR and CDR2 FQNEAQ (reference sequence). Using reference TRBV7-9 and TRBJ2-3 for the parts outside the CDR3, the full variable domain is DTGVSQNPRHKITKRGQNVTFRCDPISEHNRLYWYRQTLGQGPEFLTYFQNEAQLEKSRLLSDRFSAERPKGSFSTLEIQRTEQGDSAMYLCASSLAVGQGASTDTQYFGPGTRLTVL.

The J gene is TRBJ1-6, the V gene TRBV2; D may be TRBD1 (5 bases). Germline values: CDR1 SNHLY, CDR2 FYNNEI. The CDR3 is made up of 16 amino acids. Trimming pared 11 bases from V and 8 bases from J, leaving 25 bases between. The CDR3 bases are TGTGCCTCATCGAGCAGGGCCGACTCGTCTGATTCACCCCTCCACTTT. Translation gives CASSSRADSSDSPLHF.

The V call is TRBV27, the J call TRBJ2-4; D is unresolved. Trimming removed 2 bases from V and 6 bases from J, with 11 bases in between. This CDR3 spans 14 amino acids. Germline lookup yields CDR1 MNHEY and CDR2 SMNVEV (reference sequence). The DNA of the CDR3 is TGTGCCAGCAGTTTAGACCCGTTCACAAACATTCAGTACTTC. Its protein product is CASSLDPFTNIQYF.

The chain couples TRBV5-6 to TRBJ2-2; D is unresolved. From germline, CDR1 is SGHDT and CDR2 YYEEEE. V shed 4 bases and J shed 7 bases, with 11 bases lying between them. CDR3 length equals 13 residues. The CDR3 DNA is TGTGCCAGCAGCAAAAGTAGAATCGGGGAGCTGTTTTTT. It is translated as CASSKSRIGELFF. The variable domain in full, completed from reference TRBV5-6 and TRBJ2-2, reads DAGVTQSPTHLIKTRGQQVTLRCSPKSGHDTVSWYQQALGQGPQFIFQYYEEEERQRGNFPDRFSGHQFPNYSSELNVNALLLGDSALYLCASSKSRIGELFFGEGSRLTVL.

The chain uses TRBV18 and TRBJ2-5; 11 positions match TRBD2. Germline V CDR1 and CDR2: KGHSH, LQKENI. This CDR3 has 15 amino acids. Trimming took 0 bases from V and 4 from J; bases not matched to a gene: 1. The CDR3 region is CASSPPGLAAETQYF. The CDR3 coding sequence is TGTGCCAGCTCACCACCGGGACTAGCGGCAGAGACCCAGTACTTC.

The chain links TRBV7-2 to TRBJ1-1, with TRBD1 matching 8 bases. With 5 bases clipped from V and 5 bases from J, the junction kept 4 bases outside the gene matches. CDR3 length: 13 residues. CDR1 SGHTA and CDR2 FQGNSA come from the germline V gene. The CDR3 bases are TGTGCCAGCAGCCCACAGGGGGGTACTGAAGCTTTCTTT. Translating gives CASSPQGGTEAFF.

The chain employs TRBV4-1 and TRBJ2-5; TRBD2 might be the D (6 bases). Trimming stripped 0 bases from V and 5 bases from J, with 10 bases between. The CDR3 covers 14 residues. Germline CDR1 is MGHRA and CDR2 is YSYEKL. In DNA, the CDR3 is TGCGCCAGCAGCCAAGAGGGCGGGGTTGAGACCCAGTACTTC. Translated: CASSQEGGVETQYF.

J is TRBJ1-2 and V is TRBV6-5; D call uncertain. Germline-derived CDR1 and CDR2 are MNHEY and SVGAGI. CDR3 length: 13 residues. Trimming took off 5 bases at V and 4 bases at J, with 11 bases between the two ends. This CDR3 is CASSLGRPYGYTF. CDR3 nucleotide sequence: TGTGCCAGCAGTCTAGGACGGCCCTATGGCTACACCTTC.

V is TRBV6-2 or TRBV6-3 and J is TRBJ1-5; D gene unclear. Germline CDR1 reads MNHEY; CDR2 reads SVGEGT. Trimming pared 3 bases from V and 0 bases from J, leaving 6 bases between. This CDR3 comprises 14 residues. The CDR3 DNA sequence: TGTGCCAGCAGTTATCCTTATAGCAATCAGCCCCAGCATTTT. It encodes CASSYPYSNQPQHF.

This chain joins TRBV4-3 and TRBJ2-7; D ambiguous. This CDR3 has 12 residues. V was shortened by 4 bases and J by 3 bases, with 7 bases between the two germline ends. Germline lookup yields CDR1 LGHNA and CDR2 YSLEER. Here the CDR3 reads CASSLHSYEQYF. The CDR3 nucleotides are TGCGCCAGCAGCCTCCACAGCTACGAGCAGTACTTC.

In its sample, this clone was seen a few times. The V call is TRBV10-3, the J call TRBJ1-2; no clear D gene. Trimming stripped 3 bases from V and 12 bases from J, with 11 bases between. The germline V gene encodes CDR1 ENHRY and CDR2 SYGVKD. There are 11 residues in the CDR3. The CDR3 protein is CAISEGNGDTF. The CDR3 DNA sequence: TGTGCCATCAGTGAAGGCAACGGCGACACCTTC.

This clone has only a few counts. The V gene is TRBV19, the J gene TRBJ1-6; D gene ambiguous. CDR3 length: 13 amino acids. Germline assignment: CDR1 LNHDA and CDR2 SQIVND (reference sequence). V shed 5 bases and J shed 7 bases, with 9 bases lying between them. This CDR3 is CASSLGVNSPLHF. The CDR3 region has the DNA TGTGCCAGTAGTCTCGGTGTCAATTCACCCCTCCACTTT. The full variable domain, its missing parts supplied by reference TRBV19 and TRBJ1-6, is DGGITQSPKYLFRKEGQNVTLSCEQNLNHDAMYWYRQDPGQGLRLIYYSQIVNDFQKGDIAEGYSVSREKKESFPLTVTSAQKNPTAFYLCASSLGVNSPLHFGNGTRLTVT.

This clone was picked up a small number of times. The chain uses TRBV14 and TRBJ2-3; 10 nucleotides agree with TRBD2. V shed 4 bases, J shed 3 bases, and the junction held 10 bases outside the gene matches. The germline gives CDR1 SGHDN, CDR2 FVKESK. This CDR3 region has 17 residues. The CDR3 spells CASSLTLGLAITDTQYF. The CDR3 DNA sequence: TGTGCCAGCAGCCTAACCCTGGGACTAGCGATTACAGATACGCAGTATTTT. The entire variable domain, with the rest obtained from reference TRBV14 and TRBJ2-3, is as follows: EAGVTQFPSHSVIEKGQTVTLRCDPISGHDNLYWYRRVMGKEIKFLLHFVKESKQDESGMPNNRFLAERTGGTYSTLKVQPAELEDSGVYFCASSLTLGLAITDTQYFGPGTRLTVL.

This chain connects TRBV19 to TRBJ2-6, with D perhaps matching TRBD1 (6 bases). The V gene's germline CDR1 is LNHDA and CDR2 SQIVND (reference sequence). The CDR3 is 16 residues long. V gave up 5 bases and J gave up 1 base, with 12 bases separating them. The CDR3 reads CASSLLQGSGANVLTF. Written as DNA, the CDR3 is TGTGCCAGTAGTTTACTACAGGGATCTGGGGCCAACGTCCTGACTTTC.

CDR3 protein: CASSLYAGREQFF. The CDR3 nucleotides are TGTGCCAGCAGCTTATATGCGGGACGGGAGCAGTTCTTC. The genes are TRBV7-2 and TRBJ2-1, with a possible D match to TRBD2 (6 bases). With 2 bases removed from V and 10 bases from J, the gap between germline ends came to 12 bases. Germline V lookup: CDR1 SGHTA, CDR2 FQGNSA. The CDR3 has 13 residues.